The next 24 T cell receptor beta chains were all read from a single sample in a study of blood T cell repertoires in COVID-19. TCRdb keeps only in-frame clones here, not all; method: immunoSEQ multiplex PCR. The sample carries roughly 100,000 clones, more than 90% recorded once. Sequencing was done on a sample of peripheral blood. The receptors here all came from a woman aged 45-60 years with COVID-19, enrolled during active disease.

The chain couples TRBV11-2 to TRBJ1-2; 8 bases are a match to TRBD1. The junction had 12 bases not matched to a gene; V was cut back by 5 bases and J by 4 bases. The CDR3 consists of 16 residues. Germline V gene sequence: CDR1 SGHAT, CDR2 FQNNGV. CDR3 nucleotide sequence: TGTGCCAGCAGCCTTACGAGGACAGGGTTTAGCTATGGCTACACCTTC. This codes for CASSLTRTGFSYGYTF.

J is TRBJ2-3 and V is TRBV20-1; 8 positions agree with TRBD1. The V and J ends lost 6 bases and 0 bases, in that order; junction bases with no gene match: 5. CDR1 DFQATT and CDR2 SNEGSKA come from the germline V gene (reference sequence). There are 14 residues in the CDR3. CDR3 in DNA: TGCAGTGCGAGTGGACAGGGAAGCACAGATACGCAGTATTTT. Translating it yields CSASGQGSTDTQYF.

This clone came up a few times. V usage is TRBV18 and J usage is TRBJ1-6; TRBD1 might be the D (6 bases). Germline CDR1 reads KGHSH; CDR2 reads LQKENI. The V and J ends lost 3 bases and 9 bases respectively, with 15 bases between them. The CDR3 spans 15 residues. CDR3 coding DNA: TGTGCCAGCTCACCGCAACAGGGATTCGGTTCACCCCTCCACTTT. Protein sequence: CASSPQQGFGSPLHF.

This rearrangement joins TRBV5-1 to TRBJ1-3; 7 bases fit TRBD1. CDR3 length: 15 residues. CDR1 is SGHRS, CDR2 YFSETQ, per germline. The V and J ends lost 5 bases and 0 bases, in that order; junction bases with no gene match: 5. The CDR3: CASRAGGSSGNTIYF. DNA of the CDR3: TGCGCCAGCAGGGCAGGGGGGAGCTCTGGAAACACCATATATTTT.

The chain couples TRBV5-5 to TRBJ2-7; maybe TRBD1 (6 bases). The CDR3 contains 14 residues. V lost 0 bases, J lost 2 bases, and 9 bases lay in between. Germline assignment: CDR1 SGHKS and CDR2 YYEKEE (reference sequence). This CDR3 reads CASSLAQGAYEQYF. Here the CDR3 DNA reads TGTGCCAGCAGCTTGGCACAGGGAGCCTACGAGCAGTACTTC.

This clone was counted a single time. The chain links TRBV19 to TRBJ1-1; weak D call: TRBD1 (6 bases). V lost 6 bases to trimming and J lost 5 bases, with 16 bases between them. The germline V gene has CDR1 LNHDA and CDR2 SQIVND (reference sequence). The CDR3 is 14 amino acids. CDR3 nucleotide sequence: TGTGCCAGTAGCCTTTCAGGGGTGGCGACTGAAGCTTTCTTT. Encoded protein: CASSLSGVATEAFF.

This clone was observed a handful of times. The CDR3 spells CASSVSGRDGYTF. In DNA form, the CDR3 reads TGTGCCAGCAGTGTGTCAGGGAGGGACGGCTACACCTTC. The V gene is TRBV2, the J gene TRBJ1-2; the D gene is possibly TRBD1 (5 bases). Trimming shortened V by 4 bases and J by 8 bases, and 14 bases separated the two germline ends. The CDR3 is 13 amino acids. Germline CDR1 is SNHLY and CDR2 is FYNNEI.

This clone was picked up one time. V usage is TRBV2 and J usage is TRBJ1-3; maybe TRBD1 (5 bases). The CDR3 sequence is 14 residues long. V lost 5 bases and J 2 bases, leaving 10 bases between the germline ends. CDR1 and CDR2 from the germline V gene are SNHLY and FYNNEI. The CDR3 DNA follows: TGTGCCAGCAGTACGACAGCTACTGGAAACACCATATATTTT. Protein: CASSTTATGNTIYF. Together with reference TRBV2 and TRBJ1-3, the CDR3 gives the full variable domain: EPEVTQTPSHQVTQMGQEVILRCVPISNHLYFYWYRQILGQKVEFLVSFYNNEISEKSEIFDDQFSVERPDGSNFTLKIRSTKLEDSAMYFCASSTTATGNTIYFGEGSWLTVV.

The V gene is TRBV7-9, the J gene TRBJ2-3, with D possibly TRBD2 on 5 matching bases. With 5 bases removed from V and 6 bases from J, the gap between germline ends came to 12 bases. CDR3 length equals 13 residues. Germline V CDR1 and CDR2: SEHNR, FQNEAQ (reference sequence). The CDR3, as DNA: TGTGCCAGCAGCCCCCTCAGGAGGGATACGCAGTATTTT. As protein: CASSPLRRDTQYF. The variable domain in full, completed from reference TRBV7-9 and TRBJ2-3, reads DTGVSQNPRHKITKRGQNVTFRCDPISEHNRLYWYRQTLGQGPEFLTYFQNEAQLEKSRLLSDRFSAERPKGSFSTLEIQRTEQGDSAMYLCASSPLRRDTQYFGPGTRLTVL.

J is TRBJ1-2 and V is TRBV5-1; 9 bases are a match to TRBD1. The CDR3 extends over 18 amino acids. V shed 5 bases, J shed 4 bases, and the junction held 18 bases outside the gene matches. The germline V gene has CDR1 SGHRS and CDR2 YFSETQ. In DNA form, the CDR3 reads TGCGCCAGCAGGGCTGGGACAGGGTCGTTGAGTGCGGGCTATGGCTACACCTTC. This translates into CASRAGTGSLSAGYGYTF.

This chain connects TRBV19 to TRBJ1-2; 11 bases are a match to TRBD1. The germline gives CDR1 LNHDA, CDR2 SQIVND (reference sequence). CDR3 size: 13 residues. After removal of 7 bases from V and 7 bases from J, the junction contained 5 bases not matched to a gene. This CDR3 is CASMAGTGGGYTF. Written as DNA, the CDR3 is TGTGCCAGTATGGCCGGGACAGGGGGTGGCTACACCTTC.

This chain connects TRBV29-1 to TRBJ1-2; D remains ambiguous. Germline CDR1 SQVTM, CDR2 ANQGSEA. This CDR3 has 13 amino acids. V lost 3 bases to trimming and J lost 5 bases, with 13 bases between them. CDR3 sequence: CSVDETGTYGYTF. The CDR3 region has the DNA TGCAGCGTTGACGAAACGGGAACATATGGCTACACCTTC.

The chain has TRBV5-1 and TRBJ1-1, with TRBD1 matching 7 bases. V trimming: 0 bases; J trimming: 5 bases; junction bases outside the gene matches: 4. CDR1 SGHRS and CDR2 YFSETQ come from the germline V gene. This CDR3 spans 14 amino acids. CDR3 DNA: TGCGCCAGCAGCTTGGTAGGGGGCAGGACTGAAGCTTTCTTT. Amino acid sequence: CASSLVGGRTEAFF.

V and J are TRBV6-2 or TRBV6-3 and TRBJ1-2, with 7 positions matching TRBD1. The CDR3 is 14 amino acids. The V and J ends lost 5 bases and 4 bases, in that order; junction bases with no gene match: 7. CDR1 and CDR2 (germline): MNHEY, SVGEGT. CDR3 amino acids: CASSHPGTAYGYTF. The DNA of the CDR3 is TGTGCCAGCAGTCACCCCGGGACAGCCTATGGCTACACCTTC.

The rearrangement joins TRBV24-1 to TRBJ1-5; no firm D call. This CDR3 is built from 16 residues. CDR1 KGHDR and CDR2 SFDVKD come from the germline V gene. V was cut by 2 bases and J by 4 bases, with 14 bases left in between. The CDR3 sequence is CATSDSGDWGNQPQHF. CDR3 DNA sequence: TGTGCCACCAGTGATTCGGGAGACTGGGGTAATCAGCCCCAGCATTTT.

The chain employs TRBV10-3 and TRBJ1-2; D is unclear. V lost 7 bases and J 4 bases, leaving 16 bases between the germline ends. The CDR3 has 14 residues. Germline lookup yields CDR1 ENHRY and CDR2 SYGVKD. The CDR3 protein is CAITRGPAVYGYTF. The CDR3 DNA reads as TGTGCCATCACGCGGGGTCCCGCCGTCTATGGCTACACCTTC.

The chain combines TRBV12-3 or TRBV12-4 with TRBJ2-1; D is perhaps TRBD2 (6 bases). Trimming removed 5 bases at V and 9 bases at J, with 14 bases between. The CDR3 length is 13 residues. DNA of the CDR3: TGTGCCAGCAGTGGACTATACGGGGCTGAGCAGTTCTTC. Amino acids: CASSGLYGAEQFF.

CDR3 residues: CASSRGAREAFF. The DNA of the CDR3 is TGTGCCAGCAGCCGGGGGGCCAGGGAAGCTTTCTTT. This sequence joins TRBV7-9 and TRBJ1-1, with D tentatively TRBD1 (6 bases). This CDR3 comprises 12 residues. V dropped 5 bases and J dropped 8 bases, with 12 bases sitting between them. Germline CDR1 SEHNR, CDR2 FQNEAQ (reference sequence). Full variable domain (remainder filled in from reference TRBV7-9 and TRBJ1-1): DTGVSQNPRHKITKRGQNVTFRCDPISEHNRLYWYRQTLGQGPEFLTYFQNEAQLEKSRLLSDRFSAERPKGSFSTLEIQRTEQGDSAMYLCASSRGAREAFFGQGTRLTVV.

V gene TRBV5-6 combines with J gene TRBJ1-5; no clear D. V lost 1 base and J 6 bases, leaving 11 bases between the germline ends. The V gene's germline CDR1 is SGHDT and CDR2 YYEEEE. The CDR3 totals 14 residues. The CDR3 sequence: CASSLRGYGQPQHF. CDR3 sequence (DNA): TGTGCCAGCAGCTTGCGAGGGTATGGTCAGCCCCAGCATTTT.

This chain links TRBV6-5 with TRBJ2-7, with 11 bases that match TRBD1. J lost 3 bases, V lost 6 bases, and 4 bases had no gene match. The germline gives CDR1 MNHEY, CDR2 SVGAGI. CDR3 length: 14 residues. Here the CDR3 reads CASRRTGGGYEQYV. CDR3 DNA sequence: TGTGCCAGCAGACGGACAGGGGGCGGCTACGAGCAGTACGTC.

This chain connects TRBV5-1 to TRBJ1-3; D is perhaps TRBD1 (6 bases). Germline V gene sequence: CDR1 SGHRS, CDR2 YFSETQ. Trimming shortened V by 4 bases and J by 3 bases, and 26 bases separated the two germline ends. This CDR3 has 19 residues. The CDR3 loop reads CASSPSRGTNPEGGNTIYF. In DNA, the CDR3 is TGCGCCAGCAGCCCTTCTAGGGGGACCAATCCTGAGGGTGGAAACACCATATATTTT.

CDR3 sequence: CASSSSGQPGYTF. CDR3 nucleotide sequence: TGTGCCAGCAGTTCCTCGGGACAACCTGGCTACACCTTC. The rearrangement joins TRBV28 to TRBJ1-2; possibly TRBD1 for D (6 bases). V gave up 4 bases and J gave up 7 bases, with 13 bases separating them. Germline V gene lookup returns CDR1 MDHEN and CDR2 SYDVKM. The CDR3 covers 13 residues.

The chain recombines TRBV24-1 with TRBJ1-1; tentatively, D is TRBD1 (5 bases). The CDR3 runs to 13 residues. The ends were cut back, 6 bases at V and 5 bases at J, with 12 bases in the middle. The germline CDR1 and CDR2 sequences are KGHDR and SFDVKD. For the CDR3, the DNA is TGTGCCACCAGTACAGGCCGGGGGACTGAAGCTTTCTTT. It yields the protein CATSTGRGTEAFF.

The chain employs TRBV28 and TRBJ1-4; a weak D match, TRBD1 (5 bases). Trimming stripped 5 bases from V and 4 bases from J, with 20 bases between. Germline V CDR1 and CDR2: MDHEN, SYDVKM. The CDR3 runs 17 residues. CDR3 protein: CASSAWQWGGRNEKLFF. DNA for the CDR3: TGTGCCAGCAGTGCCTGGCAATGGGGGGGTCGTAATGAAAAACTGTTTTTT.